This T cell receptor (beta chain) was retrieved from a study of T cells expressing NK-cell markers. Background on the study: It was sorted CD3+CD56+NKG2C+, CD3+CD56+NKG2C- and CD3+CD56-NKG2C+ T cells that supplied the TCR beta repertoires.

After re-calling the 5' RACE reads, TCRdb lists one entry per CDR3 protein, DNA absent. This listing includes some 110,000 distinct CDR3 sequences. The CDR3 spans 13 residues. The germline V gene has CDR1 WSHSY and CDR2 SAAADI. Sequenced input: blood T cells: a sorted CD56 or NKG2C T cell subset, CD4+ or CD8+ T cells, or bulk PBMC T cells (not recorded which). This chain joins TRBV10-2 and TRBJ1-4; without DNA, the TCRdb call of TRBD1 cannot be checked. This sequence was found in a woman aged 18-70 years in good health. CDR3 residues: CASRDRDRGKLFF.